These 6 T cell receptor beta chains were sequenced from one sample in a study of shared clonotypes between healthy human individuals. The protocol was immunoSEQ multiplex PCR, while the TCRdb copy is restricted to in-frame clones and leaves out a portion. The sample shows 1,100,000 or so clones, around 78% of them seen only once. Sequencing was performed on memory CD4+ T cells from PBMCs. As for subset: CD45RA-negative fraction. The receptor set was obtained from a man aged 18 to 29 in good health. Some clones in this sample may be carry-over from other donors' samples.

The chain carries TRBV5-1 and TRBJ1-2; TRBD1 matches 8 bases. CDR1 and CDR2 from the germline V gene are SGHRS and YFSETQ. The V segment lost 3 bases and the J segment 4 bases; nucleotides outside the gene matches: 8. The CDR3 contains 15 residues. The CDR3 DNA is TGCGCCAGCAGCTCCGGGGGCGACAGGGGCTATGGCTACACCTTC. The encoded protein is CASSSGGDRGYGYTF.

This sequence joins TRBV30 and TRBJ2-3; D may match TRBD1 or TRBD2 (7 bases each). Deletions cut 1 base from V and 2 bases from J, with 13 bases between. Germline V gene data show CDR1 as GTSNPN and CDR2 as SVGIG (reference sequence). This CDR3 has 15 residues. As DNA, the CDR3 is TGTGCCTGGAGTGCTCAGGGGGGGGACACAGATACGCAGTATTTT. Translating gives CAWSAQGGDTDTQYF.

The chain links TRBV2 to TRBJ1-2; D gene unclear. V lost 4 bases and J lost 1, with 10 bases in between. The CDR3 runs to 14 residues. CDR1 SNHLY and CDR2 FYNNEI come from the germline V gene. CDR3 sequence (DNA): TGTGCCAGCAGTGGGCGGCGGATTAACTATGGCTACACCTTC. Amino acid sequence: CASSGRRINYGYTF.

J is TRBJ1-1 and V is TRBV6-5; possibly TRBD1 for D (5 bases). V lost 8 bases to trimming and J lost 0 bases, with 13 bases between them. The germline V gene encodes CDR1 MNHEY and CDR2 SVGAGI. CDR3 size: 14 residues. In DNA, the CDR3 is TGTGCCAGCGGGAATTTAGGGGTGAACACTGAAGCTTTCTTT. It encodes CASGNLGVNTEAFF.

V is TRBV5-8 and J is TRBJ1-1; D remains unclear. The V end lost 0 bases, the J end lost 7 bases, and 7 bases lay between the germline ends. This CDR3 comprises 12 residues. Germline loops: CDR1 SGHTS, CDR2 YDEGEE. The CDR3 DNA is TGTGCCAGCAGCTTGGAGGGTGTTGAAGCTTTCTTT. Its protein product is CASSLEGVEAFF.

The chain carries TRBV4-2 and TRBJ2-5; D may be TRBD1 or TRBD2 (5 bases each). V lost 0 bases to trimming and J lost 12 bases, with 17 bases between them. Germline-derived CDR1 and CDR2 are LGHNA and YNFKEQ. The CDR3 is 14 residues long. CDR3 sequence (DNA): TGTGCCAGCAGCCAAGATTCAGGGAGCAATTGGGAGTACTTC. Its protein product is CASSQDSGSNWEYF.